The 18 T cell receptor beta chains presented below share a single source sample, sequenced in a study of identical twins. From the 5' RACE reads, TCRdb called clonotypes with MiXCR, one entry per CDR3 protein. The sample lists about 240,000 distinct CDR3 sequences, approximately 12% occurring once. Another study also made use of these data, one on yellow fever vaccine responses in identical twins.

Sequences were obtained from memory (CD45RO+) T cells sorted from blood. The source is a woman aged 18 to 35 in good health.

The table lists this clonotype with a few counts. The CDR3 coding sequence is TGCAGTGCTAGAGTGCCAAGTGTATACGAGCGGCAGTACTTC. It codes for CSARVPSVYERQYF. The chain recombines TRBV20-1 with TRBJ2-7; D is undetermined. CDR1 and CDR2 from the germline V gene are DFQATT and SNEGSKA (reference sequence). The V gene lost 1 base and the J gene lost 9 bases, with 19 bases spanning the gap. The CDR3 length is 14 residues.

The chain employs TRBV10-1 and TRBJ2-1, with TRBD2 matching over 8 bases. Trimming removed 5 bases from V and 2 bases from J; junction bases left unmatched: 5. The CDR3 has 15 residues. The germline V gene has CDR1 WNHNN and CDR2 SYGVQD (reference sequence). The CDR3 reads CASSKTGGPYNEQFF. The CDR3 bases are TGCGCCAGCAGTAAAACGGGAGGGCCCTACAATGAGCAGTTCTTC.

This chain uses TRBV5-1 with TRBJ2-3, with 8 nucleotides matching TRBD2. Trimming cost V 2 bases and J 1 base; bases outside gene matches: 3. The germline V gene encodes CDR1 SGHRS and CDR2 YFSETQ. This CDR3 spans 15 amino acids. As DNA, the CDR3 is TGCGCCAGCAGCTTTAGTAGCGGGGGCACAGATACGCAGTATTTT. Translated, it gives CASSFSSGGTDTQYF.

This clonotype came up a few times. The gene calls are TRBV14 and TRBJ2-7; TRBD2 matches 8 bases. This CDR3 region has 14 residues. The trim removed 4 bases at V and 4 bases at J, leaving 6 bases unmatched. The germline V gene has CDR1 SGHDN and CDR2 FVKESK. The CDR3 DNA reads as TGTGCCAGCAGCCTCCAGCGGGGGTGGTACGAGCAGTACTTC. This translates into CASSLQRGWYEQYF.

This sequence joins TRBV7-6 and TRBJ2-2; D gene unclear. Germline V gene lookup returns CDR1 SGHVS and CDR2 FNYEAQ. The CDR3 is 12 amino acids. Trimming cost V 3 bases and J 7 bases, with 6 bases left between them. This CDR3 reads CASSLWGGELFF. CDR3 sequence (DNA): TGTGCCAGCAGCTTGTGGGGCGGGGAGCTGTTTTTT. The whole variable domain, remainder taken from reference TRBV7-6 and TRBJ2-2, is GAGVSQSPRYKVTKRGQDVALRCDPISGHVSLYWYRQALGQGPEFLTYFNYEAQQDKSGLPNDRFSAERPEGSISTLTIQRTEQRDSAMYRCASSLWGGELFFGEGSRLTVL.

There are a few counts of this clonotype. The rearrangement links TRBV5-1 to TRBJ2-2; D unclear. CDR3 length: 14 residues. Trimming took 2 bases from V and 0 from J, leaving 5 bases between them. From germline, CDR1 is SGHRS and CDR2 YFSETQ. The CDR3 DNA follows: TGCGCCAGCAGCTTCTTCACGAACACCGGGGAGCTGTTTTTT. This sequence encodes CASSFFTNTGELFF.

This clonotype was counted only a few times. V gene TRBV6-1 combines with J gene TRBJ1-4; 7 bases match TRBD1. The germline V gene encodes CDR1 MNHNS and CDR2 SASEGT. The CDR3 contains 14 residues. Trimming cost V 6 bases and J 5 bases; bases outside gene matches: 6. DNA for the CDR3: TGTGCCAGCAGCCTCGACAGGGCGAATGAAAAACTGTTTTTT. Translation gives CASSLDRANEKLFF.

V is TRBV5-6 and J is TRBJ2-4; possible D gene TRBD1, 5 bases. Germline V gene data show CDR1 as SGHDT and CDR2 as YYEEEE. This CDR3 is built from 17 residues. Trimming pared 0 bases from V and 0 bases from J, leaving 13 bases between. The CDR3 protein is CASSLGRRGEAKNIQYF. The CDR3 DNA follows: TGTGCCAGCAGCTTGGGGCGTAGGGGCGAAGCCAAAAACATTCAGTACTTC.

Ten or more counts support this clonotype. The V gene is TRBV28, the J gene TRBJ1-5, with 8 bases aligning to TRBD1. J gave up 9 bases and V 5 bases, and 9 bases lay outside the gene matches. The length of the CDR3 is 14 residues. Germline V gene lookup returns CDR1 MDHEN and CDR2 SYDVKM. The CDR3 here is CASSPRQGFGPQHF. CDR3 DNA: TGTGCCAGCAGTCCTAGACAGGGGTTTGGGCCCCAGCATTTT.

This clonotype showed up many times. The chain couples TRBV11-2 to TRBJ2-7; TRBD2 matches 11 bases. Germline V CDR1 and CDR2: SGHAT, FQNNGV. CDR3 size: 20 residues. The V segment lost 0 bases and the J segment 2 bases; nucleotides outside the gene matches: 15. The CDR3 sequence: CASSLDLPPLAGAPPYEQYF. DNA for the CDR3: TGTGCCAGCAGCTTAGACCTTCCCCCACTAGCGGGGGCGCCCCCCTACGAGCAGTACTTC. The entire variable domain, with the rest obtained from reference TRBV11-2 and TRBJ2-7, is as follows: EAGVAQSPRYKIIEKRQSVAFWCNPISGHATLYWYQQILGQGPKLLIQFQNNGVVDDSQLPKDRFSAERLKGVDSTLKIQPAKLEDSAVYLCASSLDLPPLAGAPPYEQYFGPGTRLTVT.

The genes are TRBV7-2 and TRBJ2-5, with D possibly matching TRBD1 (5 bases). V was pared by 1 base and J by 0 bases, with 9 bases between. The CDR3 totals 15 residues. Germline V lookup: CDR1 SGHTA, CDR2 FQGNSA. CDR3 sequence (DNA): TGTGCCAGCAGCTTAGACAGGTACAACCAAGAGACCCAGTACTTC. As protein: CASSLDRYNQETQYF.

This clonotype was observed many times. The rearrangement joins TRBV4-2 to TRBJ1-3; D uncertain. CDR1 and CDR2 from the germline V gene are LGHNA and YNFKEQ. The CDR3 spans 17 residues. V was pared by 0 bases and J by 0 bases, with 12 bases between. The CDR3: CASSQDMLRYSGNTIYF. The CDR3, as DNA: TGTGCCAGCAGCCAAGATATGCTGCGTTACTCTGGAAACACCATATATTTT.

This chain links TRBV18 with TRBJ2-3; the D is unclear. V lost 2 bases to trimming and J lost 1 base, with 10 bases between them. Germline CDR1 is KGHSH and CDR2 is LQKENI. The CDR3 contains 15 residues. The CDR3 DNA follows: TGTGCCAGCTCACCAGGCCCCCCCGGCACAGATACGCAGTATTTT. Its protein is CASSPGPPGTDTQYF.

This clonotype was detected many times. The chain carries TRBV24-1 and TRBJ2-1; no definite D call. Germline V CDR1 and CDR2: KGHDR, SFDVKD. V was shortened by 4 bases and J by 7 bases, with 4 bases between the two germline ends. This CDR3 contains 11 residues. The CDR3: CATSEVNEQFF. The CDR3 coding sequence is TGTGCCACCAGTGAGGTTAATGAGCAGTTCTTC.

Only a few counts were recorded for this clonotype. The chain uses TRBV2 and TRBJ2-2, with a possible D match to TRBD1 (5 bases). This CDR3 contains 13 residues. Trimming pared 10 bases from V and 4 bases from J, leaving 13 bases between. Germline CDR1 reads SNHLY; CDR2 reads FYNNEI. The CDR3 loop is CAIKTEATGELFF. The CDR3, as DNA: TGTGCCATCAAGACAGAAGCCACCGGGGAGCTGTTTTTT.

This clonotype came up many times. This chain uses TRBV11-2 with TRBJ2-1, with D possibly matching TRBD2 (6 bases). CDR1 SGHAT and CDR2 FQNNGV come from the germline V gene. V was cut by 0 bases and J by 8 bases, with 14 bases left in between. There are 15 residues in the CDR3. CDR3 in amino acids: CASSLDGREVDEQFF. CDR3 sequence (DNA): TGTGCCAGCAGCTTAGATGGCAGGGAGGTCGATGAGCAGTTCTTC.

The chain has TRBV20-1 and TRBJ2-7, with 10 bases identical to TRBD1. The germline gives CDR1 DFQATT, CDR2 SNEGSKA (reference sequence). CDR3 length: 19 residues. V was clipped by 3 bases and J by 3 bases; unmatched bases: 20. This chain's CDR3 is CSARGTGENFLEQGYEQYF. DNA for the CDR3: TGCAGTGCTAGGGGGACAGGGGAGAATTTTTTGGAGCAAGGCTACGAGCAGTACTTC.

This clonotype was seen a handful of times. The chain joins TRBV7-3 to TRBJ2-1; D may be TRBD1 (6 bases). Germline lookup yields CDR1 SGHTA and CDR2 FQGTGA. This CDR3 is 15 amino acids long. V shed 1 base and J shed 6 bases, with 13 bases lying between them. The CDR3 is CASSLMGASANEQFF. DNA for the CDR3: TGTGCCAGCAGCTTAATGGGGGCCTCGGCCAATGAGCAGTTCTTC.